A selection of T cell receptor beta chains follows, all from one sample in a study of CD8 T cells in Susac syndrome. A single record per CDR3 protein comes from TCRdb applying MiXCR to the immunoSEQ multiplex PCR reads. Here the sample spans 75,000 to 95,000 distinct CDR3 sequences, 85% to 95% being singletons. The sample taken for sequencing was CD8+ T cells from PBMCs. These receptor sequences come from a human donor with Susac syndrome. CDR3s include the opening cysteine and the closing phenylalanine or tryptophan. Fields, in order: clone size, D gene, J gene, V gene, CDR3 protein, CDR3 DNA. A D gene is named only where the DNA matches it firmly. Clone size is not always given. Where it is, it says once, few, many or a class for expanded clones.

-	-	TRBJ2-7	TRBV6-6	CASRVGLLYEQYF	TGTGCCAGCAGGGTAGGACTGCTCTACGAGCAGTACTTC
-	-	TRBJ1-1	TRBV25-1	CASSVGFSTTEAFF	TGTGCCAGCAGTGTTGGGTTTTCGACCACTGAAGCTTTCTTT
-	TRBD1	TRBJ2-3	TRBV2	CASSRDSSTDTQYF	TGTGCCAGCAGTCGGGACAGCAGCACAGATACGCAGTATTTT
-	TRBD2	TRBJ2-1	TRBV14	CASSPNSGPPYNEQFF	TGTGCCAGCAGCCCAAATAGCGGGCCCCCCTACAATGAGCAGTTCTTC
once	-	TRBJ2-7	TRBV5-6	CASSLGTKGEQYF	TGTGCCAGCAGCCTAGGGACCAAGGGCGAGCAGTACTTC
-	-	TRBJ2-7	TRBV13	CASSLGGRLNEQYF	TGTGCCAGCAGCTTAGGCGGAAGGCTGAACGAGCAGTACTTC
-	-	TRBJ2-7	TRBV4-2	CASSQDRERAEQYF	TGTGCCAGCAGCCAAGATAGGGAGCGGGCCGAGCAGTACTTC
-	-	TRBJ2-3	TRBV4-3	CASSQVSTDTQYF	TGCGCCAGCAGCCAAGTTAGCACAGATACGCAGTATTTT
-	-	TRBJ2-7	TRBV28	CASSLGVFYEQYF	TGTGCCAGCAGTCTCGGGGTGTTTTACGAGCAGTACTTC
-	-	TRBJ2-6	TRBV7-8	CASSLVRVGANVLTF	TGTGCCAGCAGCTTAGTGCGGGTGGGGGCCAACGTCCTGACTTTC
once	TRBD2	TRBJ2-1	TRBV19	CATREASGSDEQFF	TGTGCCACCAGAGAGGCTAGCGGGAGCGATGAGCAGTTCTTC
-	-	TRBJ1-2	TRBV15	CATSRDRMTGGTGYTF	TGTGCCACCAGCAGGGACCGGATGACAGGAGGAACGGGCTACACCTTC
-	-	TRBJ1-1	TRBV15	CATANLGQAFF	TGTGCCACGGCGAACCTGGGTCAAGCTTTCTTT
once	-	TRBJ2-5	TRBV29-1	CSVTGEGETQYF	TGCAGCGTTACAGGGGAGGGGGAGACCCAGTACTTC
-	TRBD2	TRBJ2-3	TRBV20-1	CSATMGGRAVDTQYF	TGCAGTGCTACCATGGGAGGGAGGGCCGTAGATACGCAGTATTTT
-	-	TRBJ1-1	TRBV10-3	CAISEEELNTEAFF	TGTGCCATCAGTGAGGAGGAACTGAACACTGAAGCTTTCTTT
-	-	TRBJ2-1	TRBV27	CASTPGVGSYNEQFF	TGTGCCAGCACACCAGGGGTGGGCTCCTACAATGAGCAGTTCTTC
-	-	TRBJ2-1	TRBV27	CASSLYDEQFF	TGTGCCAGCAGTTTGTATGATGAGCAGTTCTTC
-	-	TRBJ2-1	TRBV7-9	CASSSQGRGNEQFF	TGTGCCAGCAGCTCGCAGGGGCGAGGGAATGAGCAGTTCTTC
once	-	TRBJ2-1	TRBV20-1	CSARDEGQDYNEQFF	TGCAGTGCTAGAGATGAGGGCCAGGACTACAATGAGCAGTTCTTC
-	-	TRBJ2-1	TRBV6-2/TRBV6-3	CASSYLRGTEQFF	TGTGCCAGCAGTTACCTACGAGGGACCGAGCAGTTCTTC
-	-	TRBJ1-1	TRBV9	CASSPGLNTEAFF	TGTGCCAGCAGCCCGGGTCTGAACACTGAAGCTTTCTTT
once	-	TRBJ2-5	TRBV11-2	CASSDPGDWETQYF	TGTGCCAGCAGCGACCCCGGGGATTGGGAGACCCAGTACTTC
-	TRBD2	TRBJ2-2	TRBV9	CASSVGRLAGDTGELFF	TGTGCCAGCAGCGTAGGTCGGCTAGCGGGAGACACCGGGGAGCTGTTTTTT
-	TRBD1	TRBJ2-7	TRBV3-1	CASSQGIRQGLGEQYF	TGTGCCAGCAGCCAGGGCATTCGACAGGGCCTTGGGGAGCAGTACTTC
once	TRBD1	TRBJ2-3	TRBV12-3/TRBV12-4	CASRFGQGADTQYF	TGTGCCAGCAGATTTGGACAGGGCGCAGATACGCAGTATTTT
-	TRBD2	TRBJ2-1	TRBV30	CAWSDDRARLAGISYNEQFF	TGTGCCTGGAGTGACGACAGGGCGAGACTAGCGGGGATCTCCTACAATGAGCAGTTCTTC
-	TRBD2	TRBJ2-7	TRBV29-1	CSVQGLAGVDEQYF	TGCAGCGTTCAAGGACTAGCGGGAGTTGACGAGCAGTACTTC
-	-	TRBJ2-1	TRBV7-9	CASSLEHGEQFF	TGTGCCAGCAGCTTAGAACATGGCGAGCAGTTCTTC
few	TRBD2	TRBJ2-1	TRBV5-6	CASSLGGLAEQFF	TGTGCCAGCAGCTTGGGGGGACTAGCGGAGCAGTTCTTC
-	-	TRBJ2-3	TRBV20-1	CSAPSDSTDTQYF	TGCAGTGCTCCCTCCGACAGCACAGATACGCAGTATTTT
-	TRBD2	TRBJ2-1	TRBV20-1	CSGRLASGIHNEQFF	TGCAGTGGACGGCTTGCTAGCGGGATACACAATGAGCAGTTCTTC
-	-	TRBJ1-2	TRBV4-2	CASSRSSYGYTF	TGTGCCAGCAGCAGGAGTAGCTATGGCTACACCTTC
once	-	TRBJ2-7	TRBV11-2	CASSLQGEQYF	TGTGCCAGCAGCTTACAGGGAGAGCAGTACTTC
-	TRBD2	TRBJ2-1	TRBV7-3	CASRPGTSGYNEQFF	TGTGCCAGCAGACCCGGGACTAGCGGTTACAATGAGCAGTTCTTC
-	-	TRBJ2-3	TRBV7-8	CASSPPGAGLGTQYF	TGTGCCAGCAGCCCGCCGGGGGCGGGATTGGGTACGCAGTATTTT
-	-	TRBJ2-1	TRBV9	CASDNGLNEQFF	TGTGCCAGCGATAACGGCCTCAATGAGCAGTTCTTC